These 3 T cell receptor beta chains originate from one sample sequenced in a study of shared clonotypes between healthy human individuals. The data were produced by immunoSEQ multiplex PCR, yet TCRdb's version contains in-frame clones alone and is incomplete. The table includes about 1 million clones, 65% to 80% detected once. The sequenced material came from memory CD4+ T cells sorted from blood. This sample's subset: CD45RA-negative fraction. All receptors come from a man between 18 and 29 years old in good health.

Notes on this clone: The same CDR3 also results from other DNA sequences found in this sample. J is TRBJ2-5 and V is TRBV18, with a weak D call TRBD1 (6 bases). V was cut by 6 bases and J by 0 bases, with 8 bases left in between. Germline CDR1 KGHSH, CDR2 LQKENI. The CDR3 extends over 13 amino acids. CDR3 DNA: TGTGCCAGCTCGAGGACAGACCAAGAGACCCAGTACTTC. Its translation: CASSRTDQETQYF.

In its sample, this clone was seen many times. The chain employs TRBV4-1 and TRBJ1-1; 7 bases are a match to TRBD1. Germline lookup yields CDR1 MGHRA and CDR2 YSYEKL. The CDR3 runs 16 residues. Unmatched junction bases numbered 8, after V lost 1 base and J lost 3 bases. CDR3 in amino acids: CASSQGRRTGYTEAFF. The CDR3 region has the DNA TGCGCCAGCAGCCAAGGAAGGCGGACAGGCTACACTGAAGCTTTCTTT.

This clone was counted between two and nine times. The chain recombines TRBV29-1 with TRBJ1-1; 9 nucleotides agree with TRBD1. The CDR3 is 13 amino acids. CDR1 and CDR2 from the germline V gene are SQVTM and ANQGSEA. The V gene end was trimmed by 7 bases and the J gene end by 10 bases; junction bases not matched to a gene: 13. CDR3 loop: CSDGGSGQGTAFF. CDR3 bases: TGCAGCGATGGAGGATCGGGACAGGGCACAGCTTTCTTT. Supplemented by reference TRBV29-1 and TRBJ1-1, the full variable domain reads SAVISQKPSRDICQRGTSLTIQCQVDSQVTMMFWYRQQPGQSLTLIATANQGSEATYESGFVIDKFPISRPNLTFSTLTVSNMSPEDSSIYLCSDGGSGQGTAFFGQGTRLTVV.